Following are 8 T cell receptor beta chains from one sample sequenced in a study of cytomegalovirus exposure and HLA in healthy donors (TCRdb year 2017). The library was prepared using the immunoSEQ multiplex PCR assay. For the multiplex PCR, a mixture combining 60 forward primers for TCR Vbeta segments and 13 reverse primers for TCR Jbeta segments was used. Not all clones reach the TCRdb copy of this immuneACCESS table, which keeps in-frame sequences only. Checked studies attribute under half of the gap to unresolved V genes and leave the rest unexplained. The sample table shows fewer than 200,000 clones, and less than 80% are seen once. The ten top clones hold 2% to 2.5% of the sample. Specimen: PBMCs. The receptor source for this set is a man aged 35 to 55 in good health and CMV-seronegative.

The chain links TRBV19 to TRBJ2-4; D is possibly TRBD2 (7 bases). The V end was cut by 5 bases, the J end by 1 base, with 15 bases between. The CDR3 sequence is 16 residues long. Germline CDR1 and CDR2: LNHDA and SQIVND (reference sequence). This chain's CDR3 is CASSLIGGPAKNIQYF. As DNA, the CDR3 is TGTGCCAGTAGTCTAATCGGGGGGCCGGCCAAAAACATTCAGTACTTC.

This clone was observed a handful of times. The genes are TRBV7-2 and TRBJ2-1, with 8 bases matching TRBD2. After removal of 5 bases from V and 9 bases from J, the junction contained 6 bases not matched to a gene. The CDR3 extends over 13 amino acids. Per germline, CDR1 SGHTA and CDR2 FQGNSA. The DNA for the CDR3 is TGTGCCAGCAGCCGGGAGGGGATGGGTGAGCAGTTCTTC. As protein: CASSREGMGEQFF.

The J gene is TRBJ2-5, the V gene TRBV11-2; a weak D match, TRBD1 (5 bases). The CDR3 covers 14 residues. The germline gives CDR1 SGHAT, CDR2 FQNNGV. Trimming left V 7 bases short and J 2 bases short, with 14 bases between. CDR3 in DNA: TGTGCCAGCACCTCTGTGCAGGGACAAGAGACCCAGTACTTC. As protein: CASTSVQGQETQYF.

The chain is built from TRBV29-1 and TRBJ1-1; 9 nucleotides align to TRBD1. This CDR3 has 14 residues. The junction had 7 bases not matched to a gene; V was cut back by 4 bases and J by 4 bases. Per the germline V gene, CDR1 is SQVTM and CDR2 is ANQGSEA. CDR3 sequence: CSVAKGQGTTEAFF. CDR3 sequence (DNA): TGCAGCGTTGCGAAGGGACAGGGAACCACTGAAGCTTTCTTT.

This clone is medium-sized (0.01 to 0.1%) by share. V is TRBV6-4 and J is TRBJ2-2; a weak D match, TRBD2 (6 bases). Trimming left V 4 bases short and J 5 bases short, with 11 bases between. This CDR3 contains 14 residues. Per the germline V gene, CDR1 is MRHNA and CDR2 is SNTAGT. The CDR3 reads CASSASSATGELFF. As DNA, the CDR3 is TGTGCCAGCAGTGCATCTAGCGCGACCGGGGAGCTGTTTTTT.

V usage is TRBV12-2 and J usage is TRBJ1-5; the table's D call TRBD1 went unverified against the DNA. TRBV12-2 is tagged as a pseudogene. The CDR3 sequence is 14 residues long. The CDR3 protein is CASRLGGPGQPQHF. CDR3 sequence (DNA): TGTGCAAGTCGCTTAGGGGGGCCGGGTCAGCCCCAGCATTTT.

A word on this clone: The same CDR3 also results from other DNA sequences found in this sample. The gene calls are TRBV9 and TRBJ1-2; no reliable D call. The germline gives CDR1 SGDLS, CDR2 YYNGEE. The V end lost 0 bases, the J end lost 2 bases, and 5 bases lay between the germline ends. This CDR3 has 13 residues. The CDR3 is CASSVGQNYGYTF. The CDR3 DNA follows: TGTGCCAGCAGCGTAGGGCAAAACTATGGCTACACCTTC.

The chain links TRBV27 to TRBJ2-3; 9 nucleotides line up with TRBD2. With V trimmed by 5 bases and J by 3 bases, 9 bases remained unmatched. The CDR3 totals 16 residues. Per the germline V gene, CDR1 is MNHEY and CDR2 is SMNVEV (reference sequence). This CDR3 is CASSSRTSEITDTQYF. The CDR3 region has the DNA TGTGCCAGCAGTAGCCGGACTAGCGAGATTACAGATACGCAGTATTTT.